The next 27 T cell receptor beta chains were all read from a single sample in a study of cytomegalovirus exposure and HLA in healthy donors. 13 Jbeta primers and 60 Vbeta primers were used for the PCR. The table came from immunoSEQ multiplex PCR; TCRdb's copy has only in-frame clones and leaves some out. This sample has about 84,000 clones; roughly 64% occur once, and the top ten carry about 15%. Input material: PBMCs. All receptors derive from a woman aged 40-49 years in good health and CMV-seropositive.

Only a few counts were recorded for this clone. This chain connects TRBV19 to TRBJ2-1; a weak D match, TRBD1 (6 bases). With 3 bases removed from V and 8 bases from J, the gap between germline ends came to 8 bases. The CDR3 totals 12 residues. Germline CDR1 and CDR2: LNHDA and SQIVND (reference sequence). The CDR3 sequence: CASSMGADEQFF. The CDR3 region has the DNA TGTGCCAGTAGTATGGGGGCGGATGAGCAGTTCTTC.

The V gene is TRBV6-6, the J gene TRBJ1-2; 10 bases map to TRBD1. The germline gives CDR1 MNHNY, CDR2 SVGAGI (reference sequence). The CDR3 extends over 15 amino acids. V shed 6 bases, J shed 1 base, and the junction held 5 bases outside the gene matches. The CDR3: CASSDWTGGNYGYTF. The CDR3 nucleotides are TGTGCCAGCAGCGATTGGACAGGGGGTAACTATGGCTACACCTTC.

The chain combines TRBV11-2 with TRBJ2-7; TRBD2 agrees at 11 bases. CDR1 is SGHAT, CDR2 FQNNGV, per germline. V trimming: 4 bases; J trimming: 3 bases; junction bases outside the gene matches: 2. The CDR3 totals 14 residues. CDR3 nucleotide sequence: TGTGCCAGCAGCTCCGGACTAGCGGGCTACGAGCAGTACTTC. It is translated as CASSSGLAGYEQYF.

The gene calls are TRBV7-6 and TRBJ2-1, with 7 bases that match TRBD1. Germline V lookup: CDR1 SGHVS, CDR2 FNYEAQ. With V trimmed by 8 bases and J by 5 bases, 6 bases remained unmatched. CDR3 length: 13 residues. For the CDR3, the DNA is TGTGCCAGCGGAGCAGGGGGAAACAATGAGCAGTTCTTC. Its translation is CASGAGGNNEQFF. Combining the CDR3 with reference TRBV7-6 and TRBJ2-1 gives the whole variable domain GAGVSQSPRYKVTKRGQDVALRCDPISGHVSLYWYRQALGQGPEFLTYFNYEAQQDKSGLPNDRFSAERPEGSISTLTIQRTEQRDSAMYRCASGAGGNNEQFFGPGTRLTVL.

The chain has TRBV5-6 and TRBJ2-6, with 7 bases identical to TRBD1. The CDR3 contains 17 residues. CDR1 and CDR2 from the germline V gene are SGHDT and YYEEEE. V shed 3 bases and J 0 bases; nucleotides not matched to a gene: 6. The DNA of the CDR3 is TGTGCCAGCAGCTCCTCAGGGGGTCTCTCTGGGGCCAACGTCCTGACTTTC. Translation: CASSSSGGLSGANVLTF.

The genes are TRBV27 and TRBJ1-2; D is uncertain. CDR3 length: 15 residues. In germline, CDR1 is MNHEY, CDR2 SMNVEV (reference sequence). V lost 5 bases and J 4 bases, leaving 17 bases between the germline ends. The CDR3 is CASSPRSWSSYGYTF. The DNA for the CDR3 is TGTGCCAGCAGTCCGAGGAGTTGGAGTTCCTATGGCTACACCTTC.

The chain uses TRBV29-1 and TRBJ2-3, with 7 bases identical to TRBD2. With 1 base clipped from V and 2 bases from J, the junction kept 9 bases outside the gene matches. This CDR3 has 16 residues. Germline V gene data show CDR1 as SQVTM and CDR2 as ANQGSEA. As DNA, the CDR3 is TGCAGCGTTGAAGGGCCAGCGGGAACGTTCACAGATACGCAGTATTTT. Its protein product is CSVEGPAGTFTDTQYF.

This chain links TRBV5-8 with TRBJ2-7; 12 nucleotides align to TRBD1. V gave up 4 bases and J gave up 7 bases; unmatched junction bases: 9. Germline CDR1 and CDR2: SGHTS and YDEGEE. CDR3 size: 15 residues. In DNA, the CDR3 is TGTGCCAGCAGCCCGGATGGGACAGGGGGCCGGGAGCAGTACTTC. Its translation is CASSPDGTGGREQYF. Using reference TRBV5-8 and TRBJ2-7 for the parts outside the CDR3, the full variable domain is EAGVTQSPTHLIKTRGQQATLRCSPISGHTSVYWYQQALGLGLQFLLWYDEGEERNRGNFPPRFSGRQFPNYSSELNVNALELEDSALYLCASSPDGTGGREQYFGPGTRLTVT.

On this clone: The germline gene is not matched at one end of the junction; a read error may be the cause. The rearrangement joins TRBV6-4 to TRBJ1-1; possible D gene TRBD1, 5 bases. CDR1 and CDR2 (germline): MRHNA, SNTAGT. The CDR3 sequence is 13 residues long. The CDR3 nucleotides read TGTGCCAGCAGTGGGGACCGAGGGACTGAGGCTTTCTTT. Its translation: CASSGDRGTEAFF.

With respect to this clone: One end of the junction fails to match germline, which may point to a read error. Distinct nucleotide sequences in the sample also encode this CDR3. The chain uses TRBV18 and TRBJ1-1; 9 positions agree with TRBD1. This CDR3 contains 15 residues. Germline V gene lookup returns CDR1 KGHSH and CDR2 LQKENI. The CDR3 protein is CASSPLGTGYTEAFF. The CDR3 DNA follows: TGTGCCAGCTCACCCCTAGGGACAGGGTACACTGAGGCTTTCTTT.

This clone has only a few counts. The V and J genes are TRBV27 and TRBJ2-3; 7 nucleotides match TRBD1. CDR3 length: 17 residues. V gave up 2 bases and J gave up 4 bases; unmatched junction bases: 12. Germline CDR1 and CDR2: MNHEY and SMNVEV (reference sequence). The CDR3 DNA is TGTGCCAGCAGTTTAAGTATCAGGGGGTCGAGGGCAGATACGCAGTATTTT. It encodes CASSLSIRGSRADTQYF.

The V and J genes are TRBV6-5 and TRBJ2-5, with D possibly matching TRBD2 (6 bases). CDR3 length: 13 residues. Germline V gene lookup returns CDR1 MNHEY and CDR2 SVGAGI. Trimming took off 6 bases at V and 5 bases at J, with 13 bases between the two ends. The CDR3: CASSRPGVETQYF. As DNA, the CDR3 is TGTGCCAGCAGCCGCCCGGGGGTGGAGACCCAGTACTTC.

CDR3 DNA sequence: TGTGCCAGCAGTCCTTCTTTAGAAACTGCCCAGCATTTT. This encodes CASSPSLETAQHF. The chain recombines TRBV7-2 with TRBJ1-5; D gene ambiguous. The ends were cut back, 6 bases at V and 11 bases at J, with 17 bases in the middle. Germline CDR1 SGHTA, CDR2 FQGNSA. The CDR3 is made up of 13 amino acids.

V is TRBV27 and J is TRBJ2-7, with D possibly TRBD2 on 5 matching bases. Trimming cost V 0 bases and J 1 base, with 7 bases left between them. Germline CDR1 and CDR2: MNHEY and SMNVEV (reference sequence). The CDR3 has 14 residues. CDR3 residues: CASSLSRVSYEQYF. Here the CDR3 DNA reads TGTGCCAGCAGTTTATCGAGGGTTTCCTACGAGCAGTACTTC.

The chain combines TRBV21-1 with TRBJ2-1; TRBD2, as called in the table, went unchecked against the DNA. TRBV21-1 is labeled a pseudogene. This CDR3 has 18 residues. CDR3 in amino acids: CASSKSRDGGRIMNEQFF. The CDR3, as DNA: TGTGCCAGCAGCAAAAGTCGTGATGGAGGGAGAATTATGAATGAGCAGTTCTTC.

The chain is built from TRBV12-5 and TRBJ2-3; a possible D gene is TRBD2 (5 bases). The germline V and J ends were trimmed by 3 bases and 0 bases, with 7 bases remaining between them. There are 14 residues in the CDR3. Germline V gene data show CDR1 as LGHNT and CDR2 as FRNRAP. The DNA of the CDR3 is TGTGCTAGTGGTTTCGGGGAGAGCACAGATACGCAGTATTTT. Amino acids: CASGFGESTDTQYF.

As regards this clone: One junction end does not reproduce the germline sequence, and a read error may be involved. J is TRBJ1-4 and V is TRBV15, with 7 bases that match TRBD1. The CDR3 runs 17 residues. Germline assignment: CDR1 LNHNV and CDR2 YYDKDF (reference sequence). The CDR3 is CATSRDWDSATDEKLFF. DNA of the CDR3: TGTGCCACCAGCAGAGATTGGGACAGTGCAACTGATGAAAAACTGTTTTTT.

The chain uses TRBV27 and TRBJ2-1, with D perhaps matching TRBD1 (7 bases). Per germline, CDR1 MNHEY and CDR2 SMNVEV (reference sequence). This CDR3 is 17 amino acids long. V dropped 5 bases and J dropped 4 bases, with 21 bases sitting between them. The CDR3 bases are TGTGCCAGCAGTCCTTATCAAGGGCAGGGGGGATACAATGAGCAGTTCTTC. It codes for CASSPYQGQGGYNEQFF.

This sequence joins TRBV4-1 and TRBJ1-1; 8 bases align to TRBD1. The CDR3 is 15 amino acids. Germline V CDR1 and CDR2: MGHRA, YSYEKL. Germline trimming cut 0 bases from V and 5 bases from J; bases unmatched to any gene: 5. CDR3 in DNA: TGCGCCAGCAGCCAAGAACGACAGGGGAGGACTGAAGCTTTCTTT. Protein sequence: CASSQERQGRTEAFF.

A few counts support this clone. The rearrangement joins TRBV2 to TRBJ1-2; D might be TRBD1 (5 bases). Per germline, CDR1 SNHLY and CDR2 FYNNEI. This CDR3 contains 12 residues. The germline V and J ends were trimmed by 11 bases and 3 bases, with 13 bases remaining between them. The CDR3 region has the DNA TGTGCCGGGGCCGCAGACTACTATGGCTACACCTTC. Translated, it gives CAGAADYYGYTF.

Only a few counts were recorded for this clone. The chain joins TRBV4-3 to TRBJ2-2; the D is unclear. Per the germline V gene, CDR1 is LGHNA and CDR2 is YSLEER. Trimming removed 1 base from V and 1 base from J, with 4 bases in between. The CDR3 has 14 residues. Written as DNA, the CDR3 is TGCGCCAGCAGCCAAGGACAGAACACCGGGGAGCTGTTTTTT. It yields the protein CASSQGQNTGELFF.

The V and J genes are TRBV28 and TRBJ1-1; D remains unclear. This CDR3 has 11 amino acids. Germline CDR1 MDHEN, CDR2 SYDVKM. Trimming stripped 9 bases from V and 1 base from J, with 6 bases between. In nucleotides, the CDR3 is TGTGCCAGTCTAAGGAACACTGAAGCTTTCTTT. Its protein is CASLRNTEAFF.

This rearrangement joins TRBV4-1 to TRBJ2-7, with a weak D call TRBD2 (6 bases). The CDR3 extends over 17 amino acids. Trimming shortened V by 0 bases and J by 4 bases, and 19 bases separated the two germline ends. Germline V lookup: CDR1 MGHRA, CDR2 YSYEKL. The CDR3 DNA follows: TGCGCCAGCAGCCAAGAGAATATGGGGACTCGGAAATACGAGCAGTACTTC. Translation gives CASSQENMGTRKYEQYF.

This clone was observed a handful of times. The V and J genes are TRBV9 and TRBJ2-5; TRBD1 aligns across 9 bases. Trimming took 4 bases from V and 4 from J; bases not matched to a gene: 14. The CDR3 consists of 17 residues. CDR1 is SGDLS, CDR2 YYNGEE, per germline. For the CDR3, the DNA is TGTGCCAGCAGCAAAACCCTGGGACAGGGCGGATTAGAGACCCAGTACTTC. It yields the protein CASSKTLGQGGLETQYF.

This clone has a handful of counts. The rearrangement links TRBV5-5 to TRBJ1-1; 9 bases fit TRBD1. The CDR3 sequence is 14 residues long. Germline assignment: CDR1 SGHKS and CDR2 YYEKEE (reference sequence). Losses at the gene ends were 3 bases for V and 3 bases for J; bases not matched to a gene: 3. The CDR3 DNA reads TGTGCCAGCAGCTCGACAGGGGGATACACTGAAGCTTTCTTT. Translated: CASSSTGGYTEAFF.

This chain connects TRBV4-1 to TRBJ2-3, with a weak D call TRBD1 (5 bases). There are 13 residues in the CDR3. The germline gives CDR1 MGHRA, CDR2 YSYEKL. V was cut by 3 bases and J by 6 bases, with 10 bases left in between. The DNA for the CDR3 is TGCGCCAGCAGCCAGCCTGGGGCGGATACGCAGTATTTT. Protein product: CASSQPGADTQYF.

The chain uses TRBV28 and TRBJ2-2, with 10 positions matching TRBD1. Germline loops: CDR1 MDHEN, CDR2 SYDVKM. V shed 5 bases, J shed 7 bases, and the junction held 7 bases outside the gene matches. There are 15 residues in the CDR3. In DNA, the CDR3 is TGTGCCAGCAGTCGGGACAGGGGCGTTGGCGGGGAGCTGTTTTTT. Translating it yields CASSRDRGVGGELFF.